The entry below gives a single TCR beta chain sequence along with its context. Its target is unknown. Described time point: newly diagnosed GD, antithyroid drugs for less than 3 months. The TCR library was made from RNA that had been extracted from PBMCs in TRIzol. iRepertoire HTBI primers and Arm-PCR of CDR3 regions built TCR beta libraries. A single record per CDR3 protein comes from TCRdb applying MiXCR to the multiplex PCR reads. The sample has 350,000 to 450,000 distinct CDR3 sequences, 16% seen once. The sample belongs to a study of regulatory T cells in long-lasting Graves disease. Regarding the study as a whole: Persistent Graves' cases showed lower TCR diversity than newly diagnosed cases. Persistent disease favored TRBV28, TRBJ1-2 and TRBJ2-5.

V was clipped by 6 bases and J by 3 bases; unmatched bases: 4. Germline CDR1 is LGHNT and CDR2 is FRNRAP. The CDR3 length is 13 residues. The sample was also linked to a second study, of T cells in Graves' hyperthyroidism and ophthalmopathy. From that report: Most thyroid clonotypes with frequency above 0.001 were detected in blood.

The sequence came from a man in his forties with Graves disease. The specimen comprised peripheral blood mononuclear cells (PBMCs), sampled at new diagnosis, from a patient treated with antithyroid drugs. The chain combines TRBV12-5 with TRBJ1-1, with 7 bases identical to TRBD1. The CDR3 coding sequence is TGTGCTAGTGGAAGGGACAGCCACACTGAAGCTTTCTTT. Protein sequence: CASGRDSHTEAFF.